A selection of T cell receptor beta chains follows, all from one sample in a study of blood T cell repertoires in COVID-19. Clones were sequenced by immunoSEQ multiplex PCR, and TCRdb holds only the in-frame ones, with some missing. Of approximately 140,000 clones in the sample, around three quarters were seen once. The sequenced sample was peripheral blood. The receptor set was obtained from a man aged 80 or over with acute or convalescent COVID-19. Each CDR3 is given with its conserved first and last residue. Each record gives: V gene, clone size, J gene, D gene, CDR3 DNA, CDR3 protein. The D gene is left open where the match is weak. Rows may omit the clone size; those that give it use once, few, many or a size class.

>TRBV7-9|-|TRBJ1-1|-
TGTGCCAGCCTGACTAGGGAGGGGTGGGACACTGAAGCTTTCTTT
CASLTREGWDTEAFF
>TRBV12-3/TRBV12-4|-|TRBJ2-2|-
TGTGCCAGCAGTTTGTATAACACCGGGGAGCTGTTTTTT
CASSLYNTGELFF
>TRBV27|-|TRBJ1-4|TRBD1
TGTGCCAGCAGAGAGGGGGACAGGGCTAATGAAAAACTGTTTTTT
CASREGDRANEKLFF
>TRBV28|-|TRBJ1-1|-
TGTGCCAGCGACGGGGCGGGGAGGGCAATGAACACTGAAGCTTTCTTT
CASDGAGRAMNTEAFF
>TRBV12-3/TRBV12-4|-|TRBJ2-1|-
TGTGCCAGCAGTCCCGAGGGTGAGCAGTTCTTC
CASSPEGEQFF
>TRBV6-6|-|TRBJ2-3|-
TGTGCCAGCAGAGGGACTAGCACAGATACGCAGTATTTT
CASRGTSTDTQYF
>TRBV19|-|TRBJ2-7|-
TGTGCCAGTAGTATCCGGGCGGGGTACGAGCAGTACTTC
CASSIRAGYEQYF
>TRBV7-3|-|TRBJ2-1|-
TGTGCCAGCAGCTTGCAGACAAACAATGAGCAGTTCTTC
CASSLQTNNEQFF
>TRBV24-1|once|TRBJ2-1|-
TGTGCCACCAGTGATTTGCTCCGGGGAAGGAACAATGAGCAGTTCTTC
CATSDLLRGRNNEQFF
>TRBV5-1|-|TRBJ2-6|-
TGCGCCAGCAGCTTGGCCCTTTCTGGGGCCAACGTCCTGACTTTC
CASSLALSGANVLTF
>TRBV19|few|TRBJ2-2|TRBD1
TGTGCCAGTAGTACCCAACGGACAGGGGCGAACGGGGAGCTGTTTTTT
CASSTQRTGANGELFF
>TRBV6-5|-|TRBJ2-1|-
TGTGCCGCTAGAAGTGTCCCGGGCAATGAGCAGTTCTTC
CAARSVPGNEQFF
>TRBV2|-|TRBJ1-5|-
TGTGCCAGCAGTATCTCTGGACAGTACAATCAGCCCCAGCATTTT
CASSISGQYNQPQHF
>TRBV19|-|TRBJ1-2|-
TGTGCCAGTAGTATAGACGCCCCTCGGGGGAACTATGGCTACACCTTC
CASSIDAPRGNYGYTF
>TRBV19|-|TRBJ1-2|TRBD1
TGTGCCAGTAGTATGGCAGGACAGGGCGTCTATGGCTACACCTTC
CASSMAGQGVYGYTF
>TRBV9|-|TRBJ1-3|-
TGTGCCAGCAGCCAATCCCATGCTATCTCTGGAAACACCATATATTTT
CASSQSHAISGNTIYF
>TRBV7-2|-|TRBJ1-2|-
TGTGCCAGCAGCTCTCGCGTTCCCGGATGGGGGCAAAACTATGGCTACACCTTC
CASSSRVPGWGQNYGYTF
>TRBV4-3|-|TRBJ1-1|-
TGCGCCAGCAGCCAAGCGGCAGGGGTCACTGAAGCTTTCTTT
CASSQAAGVTEAFF
>TRBV11-1|-|TRBJ2-5|TRBD1
TGTGCCAGCAGCTCGGACAGGGTGGGTGCCCAGTACTTC
CASSSDRVGAQYF
>TRBV9|few|TRBJ2-3|-
TGTGCCAGCAGCGCGTACACAGATACGCAGTATTTT
CASSAYTDTQYF
>TRBV9|-|TRBJ2-7|TRBD1
TGTGCCAGCAGTATAGGTGGGACAGGGATTGGCGAGCAGTACTTC
CASSIGGTGIGEQYF
>TRBV5-5|-|TRBJ2-2|TRBD1
TGTGCCAGCACCTCCGGGGGACAGGGGAACACCGGGGAGCTGTTTTTT
CASTSGGQGNTGELFF
>TRBV5-4|once|TRBJ2-3|TRBD2
TGTGCCAGCAGCGGTCCGACTAGCGGGGGCACAGATACGCAGTATTTT
CASSGPTSGGTDTQYF
>TRBV29-1|-|TRBJ2-5|-
TGCAGCGTTGTCGTGGCTGCCACGCAAGAGACCCAGTACTTC
CSVVVAATQETQYF
>TRBV4-1|-|TRBJ2-3|-
TGCGCCAGCAGCCAAGGATATGGTAGCCGACGGGATACGCAGTATTTT
CASSQGYGSRRDTQYF
>TRBV6-6|-|TRBJ2-7|-
TGTGCCAGCAGTTACTGGGCGGGTACCTACGAGCAGTACTTC
CASSYWAGTYEQYF
>TRBV7-2|few|TRBJ2-5|TRBD1
TGTGCCAGCAGCTTACCTATGACAGGGGGTCAGACCCAGTACTTC
CASSLPMTGGQTQYF
>TRBV7-8|once|TRBJ1-6|TRBD1
TGTGCCAGCAGCCGCCGGGACAGGGAATATAATTCACCCCTCCACTTT
CASSRRDREYNSPLHF
>TRBV30|-|TRBJ2-3|-
TGTGCCTGGAGTGTAGCTGGGGCCTCCTTGGCAGATACGCAGTATTTT
CAWSVAGASLADTQYF
>TRBV11-3|-|TRBJ1-1|-
TGTGCCAGCAGCTTGACATGGAACACTGAAGCTTTCTTT
CASSLTWNTEAFF
>TRBV7-2|few|TRBJ1-2|-
TGTGCCAGCAGCTCAGGACAGCTCTATGGCTACACCTTC
CASSSGQLYGYTF
>TRBV4-1|-|TRBJ2-3|-
TGCGCCAGCAGCCTTAAGCAAGGGAGGGGGGAGGATACGCAGTATTTT
CASSLKQGRGEDTQYF
>TRBV28|-|TRBJ2-7|TRBD2
TGTGCCAGCAGTTTCGGCCCTTGGGGGGGTGGGAGCTCCTACGAGCAGTACTTC
CASSFGPWGGGSSYEQYF
>TRBV6-5|-|TRBJ1-3|TRBD1
TGTGCCAGCAACGCAGACAGGGTTGGAAACACCATATATTTT
CASNADRVGNTIYF
>TRBV3-1/TRBV3-2|-|TRBJ2-1|TRBD2
TGTGCCAGCAGCCAAGGCCGGAGACTAGCGGGGGGAAATGAGCAGTTCTTC
CASSQGRRLAGGNEQFF
>TRBV4-3|-|TRBJ1-1|-
TGCGCCAGCAGCCGGAGGACAGAAAACACTGAAGCTTTCTTT
CASSRRTENTEAFF
>TRBV4-1|few|TRBJ2-7|-
TGCGCCAGCAGCCAAGAAAGGGACTTCCAGTACTTC
CASSQERDFQYF
>TRBV5-1|few|TRBJ1-6|-
TGCGCCAGCAGCTCGCGATTGGACAGAAATTCACCCCTCCACTTT
CASSSRLDRNSPLHF
>TRBV18|-|TRBJ2-5|-
TGTGCCAGCTCAATTAGGCGGTTGGAGACCCAGTACTTC
CASSIRRLETQYF
>TRBV29-1|few|TRBJ2-2|-
TGCAGCGTTGAGAGAAGTCCAAACACCGGGGAGCTGTTTTTT
CSVERSPNTGELFF
>TRBV10-3|-|TRBJ1-4|-
TGTGCCATCAGCATTACGGGGGAAAAACTGTTTTTT
CAISITGEKLFF
>TRBV4-2|-|TRBJ1-6|-
TGTGCCAGCAGCCAAGAATCTCTACCGGGGTCACCCCTCCACTTT
CASSQESLPGSPLHF
>TRBV9|-|TRBJ1-2|-
TGTGCCAGCAGCGGGGACCTCGGGGGCTATGGCTACACCTTC
CASSGDLGGYGYTF
>TRBV12-5|-|TRBJ2-5|TRBD2
TGTGCTAGTGGCCGCCCGGGGGGGGCCCGGTTTGCGTATGAGACCCAGTACTTC
CASGRPGGARFAYETQYF
>TRBV4-1|few|TRBJ1-5|-
TGCGCCAGCAGCCAAGGTAACGGGGCAGGGGCTCAGCCCCAGCATTTT
CASSQGNGAGAQPQHF
>TRBV19|-|TRBJ2-7|TRBD1
TGTGCCAGTAGTGTTCGACAGGGTTCCTACGAGCAGTACTTC
CASSVRQGSYEQYF